Here is one T cell receptor (beta chain) with its context. What it binds is not known. A much larger clonotype is one base distant, so this may be a read error. As the CDR3 is not closed by the conserved phenylalanine or tryptophan, this likely results from a read error. Purified naive CD4+ T cells were depleted of CD25+ Tregs. Per the germline V gene, CDR1 is SEHNR and CDR2 is FQNEAQ (reference sequence). This CDR3 spans 14 amino acids. The germline V and J ends were trimmed by 8 bases and 1 base, with 13 bases remaining between them. Constant-region reverse primers amplified full-length variable regions, followed by semi-nested Nested Universal Primer A PCR. Each CDR3 protein gets one entry after TCRdb re-called the 5' RACE reads with MiXCR. The sample has just over 60,000 distinct CDR3 sequences, just under 30% seen once. Regarding the study as a whole: Tumor memory CD4+ T cell TCR gene usage clustered with blood and lymph node memory CD4+ cells and lymph node naive CD4+ cells. Tumor-infiltrating Treg TCR alpha and beta sequences overlapped most with tumor naive CD4+ T cells, then blood naive.

The J gene is TRBJ2-3, the V gene TRBV7-9, with D perhaps matching TRBD1 (6 bases). This TCR was sampled from a female donor with breast cancer. Sequenced input: tumor-infiltrating naive CD4+ T cells sorted from the breast tumor. Sample subset: naive CD4+ T cells, CD4+CD45RA+CD25-. The CDR3 is CASGARGGTDTQYS. DNA for the CDR3: TGTGCCAGCGGCGCCAGGGGCGGCACAGATACGCAGTATTCT.